This T cell receptor (beta chain) originates from a study of blood T cell repertoires in COVID-19. Sequencing was performed with immunoSEQ multiplex PCR; in TCRdb, only in-frame clones are kept and a portion is missing. The sample records roughly 28,000 clones, about 88% being singletons. The V end lost 0 bases, the J end lost 2 bases, and 14 bases lay between the germline ends. In germline, CDR1 is LNHNV, CDR2 YYDKDF (reference sequence). The CDR3 has 16 residues. The chain uses TRBV15 and TRBJ2-7, with D perhaps TRBD1 (5 bases). This TCR was recovered from a woman in her fifties or sixties with active COVID-19. Sequencing input: peripheral blood. The CDR3 spells CATSRDTGSKAYEQYF. The CDR3, as DNA: TGTGCCACCAGCAGAGATACAGGTTCCAAGGCCTACGAGCAGTACTTC.